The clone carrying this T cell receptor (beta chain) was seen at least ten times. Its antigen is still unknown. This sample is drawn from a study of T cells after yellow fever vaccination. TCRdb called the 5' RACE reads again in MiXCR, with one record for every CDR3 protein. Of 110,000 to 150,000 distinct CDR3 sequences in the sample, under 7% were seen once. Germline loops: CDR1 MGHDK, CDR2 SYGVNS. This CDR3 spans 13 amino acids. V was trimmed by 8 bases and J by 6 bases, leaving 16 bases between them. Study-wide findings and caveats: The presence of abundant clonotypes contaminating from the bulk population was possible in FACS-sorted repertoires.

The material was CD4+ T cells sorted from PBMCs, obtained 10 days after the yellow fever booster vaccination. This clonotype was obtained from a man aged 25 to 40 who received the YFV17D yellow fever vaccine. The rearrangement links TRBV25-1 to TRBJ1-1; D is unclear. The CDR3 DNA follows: TGTGCCAGCGTAGACCGTTCCTGGGCTGAAGCTTTCTTT. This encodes CASVDRSWAEAFF.